The present entry profiles one TCR beta chain with its context. The sample belongs to a study of cytomegalovirus exposure and HLA in healthy donors. J lost 6 bases, V lost 7 bases, and 13 bases had no gene match. The CDR3 covers 15 residues. Germline-derived CDR1 and CDR2 are LNHDA and SQIVND (reference sequence). Some clones are missing from TCRdb's copy, which holds only in-frame ones; the method was immunoSEQ multiplex PCR. The data contain about 150,000 clones, about 88% of them singletons. This chain uses TRBV19 with TRBJ2-3; TRBD1 matches 7 bases. The receptor comes from a woman in her late teens or twenties in good health and CMV-seropositive. Sequencing input: PBMCs. The CDR3 coding sequence is TGTGCCAGTAAAGATCAGGAACAGGGGATCGATACGCAGTATTTT. It is translated as CASKDQEQGIDTQYF.